This T cell receptor (beta chain) was identified in a study of cytomegalovirus exposure and HLA in healthy donors. In germline, CDR1 is MNHEY, CDR2 SVGAGI. With 4 bases removed from V and 8 bases from J, the gap between germline ends came to 10 bases. CDR3 length equals 12 residues. Some clones are missing from TCRdb's copy, which holds only in-frame ones; the method was immunoSEQ multiplex PCR. The sample yields under 400,000 clones, 86% seen once. The chain links TRBV6-5 to TRBJ2-3; tentatively, D is TRBD2 (5 bases). Sequencing used PBMCs. The sequence came from a woman younger than 30 in good health and CMV-seronegative. In DNA form, the CDR3 reads TGTGCCAGCAGTTCCCCCCGGGGTACGCAGTATTTT. Protein product: CASSSPRGTQYF.